This entry features one T cell receptor beta chain sequence. The CDR3 length is 14 residues. Germline loops: CDR1 MNHEY, CDR2 SMNVEV (reference sequence). Trimming stripped 6 bases from V and 1 base from J, with 12 bases between. This record belongs to a study of T cell changes during pregnancy in multiple sclerosis. The method was immunoSEQ multiplex PCR; TCRdb's version includes in-frame clones alone and lacks a portion of them. This sample has over 30,000 clones, with 91% found just once. The V call is TRBV27, the J call TRBJ1-1; unclear D gene. This clonotype was obtained from a female donor in good health, enrolled as a control in a pregnancy study. The sample was CD8+ T cells from peripheral blood mononuclear cells, taken in the second trimester of pregnancy. The CDR3 reads CASSFGQPNTEAFF. CDR3 in DNA: TGTGCCAGCAGCTTTGGGCAGCCGAACACTGAAGCTTTCTTT.